The present T cell receptor beta chain was sequenced within a study of blood T cell repertoires in COVID-19. Whole-study context: Donors in the United States, Italy and Spain gave samples during acute or convalescent COVID-19. T cells, B-cell-depleted T cells, or PBMCs supplied cDNA or gDNA.

Under the authors' procedure: Reference gene primer amplification gave nucleated cell count estimates. Only in-frame clones appear in the TCRdb table, and some are missing; sequencing was by immunoSEQ multiplex PCR. From that table come the V and J calls and clone size; the DNA was used to work out D and trimming. The sample lists about 78,000 clones; 86% were seen once. V lost 5 bases and J 9 bases, leaving 13 bases between the germline ends. Germline V gives CDR1 DFQATT, CDR2 SNEGSKA (reference sequence). The CDR3 runs 11 residues. The chain recombines TRBV20-1 with TRBJ1-2; D is unresolved. The source material was peripheral blood. The sequence was collected from a man aged 45-60 years with active or convalescent COVID-19. The CDR3 loop reads CSASDTNRYTF. The CDR3 DNA is TGCAGTGCTTCTGACACAAACCGCTACACCTTC.